Included here is one TCR beta chain sequence, with context. Its antigen is unidentified. This sample is part of a study of blood T cells in healthy people across ages. Findings and limits, study-wide: Changes in expanded clonotypes were possibly confounded, as the CMV status of donors was unknown. Diversity of TCR beta per million T cells declined in a roughly linear way with age.

Germline values: CDR1 SNHLY, CDR2 FYNNEI. This CDR3 is 13 amino acids long. The ends were cut back, 6 bases at V and 2 bases at J, with 10 bases in the middle. Primers used in a second PCR of about 7 to 12 cycles were a sample-barcoded 5' primer and a J-beta primer mix. TCRdb re-derived calls from the 5' RACE reads in MiXCR, one entry per CDR3 protein. The sample yields some 880,000 distinct CDR3 sequences, under 40% seen once. This chain uses TRBV2 with TRBJ1-1; no clear D gene. The sample taken for sequencing was blood. This receptor was obtained from a man aged 18 to 30 in good health. The CDR3 protein is CASSPGSNTEAFF. The CDR3 DNA reads as TGTGCCAGCAGCCCAGGTTCAAACACTGAAGCTTTCTTT.